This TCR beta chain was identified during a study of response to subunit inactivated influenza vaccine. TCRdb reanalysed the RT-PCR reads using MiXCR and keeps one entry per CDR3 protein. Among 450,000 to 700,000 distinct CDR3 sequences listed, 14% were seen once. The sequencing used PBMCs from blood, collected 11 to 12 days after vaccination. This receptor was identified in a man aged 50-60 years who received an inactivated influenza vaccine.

The CDR3 loop is CASSQQRNSYEQYF. The CDR3 nucleotides read TGTGCCAGCAGTCAGCAGCGGAACTCCTACGAGCAGTACTTC. V and J are TRBV27 and TRBJ2-7, with a weak D call TRBD2 (5 bases). The CDR3 is made up of 14 amino acids. Germline assignment: CDR1 MNHEY and CDR2 SMNVEV (reference sequence). The V gene lost 5 bases and the J gene lost 0 bases, with 11 bases spanning the gap.